The rows below give T cell receptor beta chains drawn from one sample of a study of shared clonotypes between healthy human individuals. TCRdb's copy holds only in-frame clones and misses some; the assay was immunoSEQ multiplex PCR. The sample lists hundreds of thousands of clones; almost 97% were seen once. Sequencing was done on a sample of naive CD4+ T cells sorted from blood. These receptor sequences come from a woman aged 25-40 years in good health. CDR3s include the opening cysteine and the closing phenylalanine or tryptophan. Fields, in order: J gene, V gene, CDR3 protein.

>TRBJ2-5|TRBV11-1
CASSLGGEETQYF
>TRBJ1-1|TRBV6-5
CASSYFPGGNTEAFF
>TRBJ2-1|TRBV23-1
CASSRPGTSGSRNEQFF
>TRBJ2-2|TRBV18
CASSRDWARNTGELFF
>TRBJ1-1|TRBV18
CASSQGAQTEAFF
>TRBJ2-7|TRBV5-6
CASQLGNGPYEQYF
>TRBJ1-3|TRBV6-5
CASRRDSGNTIYF
>TRBJ1-4|TRBV7-9
CASTRTGTNEKLFF
>TRBJ2-1|TRBV29-1
CSVGQGNFNEQFF
>TRBJ1-1|TRBV15
CATSRDPGTEAFF
>TRBJ2-1|TRBV9
CASSPGLAGEQFF
>TRBJ2-7|TRBV28
CASSSSRQGYEQYF
>TRBJ2-1|TRBV7-2
CASSLAGFSYNEQFF
>TRBJ1-1|TRBV11-2
CASSPHQGTEAFF
>TRBJ1-5|TRBV5-4
CASSPGQGAGQPQHF
>TRBJ2-2|TRBV27
CASSTRTRQRPGELFF
>TRBJ2-7|TRBV28
CASSLYPHEQYF
>TRBJ2-1|TRBV9
CASSARTSGTYNEQFF